This record concerns one T cell receptor (beta chain) sequence. Its antigen is undetermined. The data originate from a study of tumour-infiltrating T cells in Burkitt lymphoma. Overall study findings and caveats: Many Burkitt lymphoma patients shared several public clonotypes.

This table comes from immunoSEQ multiplex PCR, and its TCRdb copy is limited to in-frame clones, with some not included. The data hold about 810 clones, with around 72% observed a single time. The sample comprised tumor tissue. The TCR originated in a human donor with Burkitt lymphoma.

The CDR3 loop is CASSAGEDSFGYTF. In DNA form, the CDR3 reads TGTGCCAGCAGCGCCGGCGAGGACTCGTTTGGCTACACCTTC. The chain is built from TRBV13 and TRBJ1-2, with no clear D. The CDR3 is 14 residues long. CDR1 PRHDT and CDR2 FYEKMQ come from the germline V gene (reference sequence). Trimming removed 5 bases at V and 7 bases at J, with 17 bases between.